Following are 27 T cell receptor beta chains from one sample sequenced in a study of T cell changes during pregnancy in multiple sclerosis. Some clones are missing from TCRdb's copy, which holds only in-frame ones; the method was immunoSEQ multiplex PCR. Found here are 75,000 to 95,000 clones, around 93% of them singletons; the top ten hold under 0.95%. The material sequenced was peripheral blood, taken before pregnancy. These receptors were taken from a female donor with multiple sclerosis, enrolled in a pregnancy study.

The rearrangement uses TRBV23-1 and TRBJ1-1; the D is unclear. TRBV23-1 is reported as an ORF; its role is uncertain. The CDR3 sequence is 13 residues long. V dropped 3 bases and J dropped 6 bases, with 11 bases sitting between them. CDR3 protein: CASSHQGVAEAFF. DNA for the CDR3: TGCGCCAGCAGTCATCAAGGAGTCGCTGAAGCTTTCTTT.

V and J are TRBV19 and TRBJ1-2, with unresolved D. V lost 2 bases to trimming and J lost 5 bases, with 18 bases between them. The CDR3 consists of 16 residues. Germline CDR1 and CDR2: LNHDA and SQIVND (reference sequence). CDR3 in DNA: TGTGCCAGTAGTATATGGGCGTTGACCCCCACATATGGCTACACCTTC. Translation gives CASSIWALTPTYGYTF.

CDR3 in amino acids: CASSQDFPRQLYGYTF. The CDR3 DNA follows: TGCGCCAGCAGCCAAGATTTCCCCAGACAGCTCTATGGCTACACCTTC. The chain employs TRBV4-3 and TRBJ1-2; D may be TRBD1 (5 bases). CDR3 size: 16 residues. The germline CDR1 and CDR2 sequences are LGHNA and YSLEER. V gave up 0 bases and J gave up 4 bases, with 15 bases separating them.

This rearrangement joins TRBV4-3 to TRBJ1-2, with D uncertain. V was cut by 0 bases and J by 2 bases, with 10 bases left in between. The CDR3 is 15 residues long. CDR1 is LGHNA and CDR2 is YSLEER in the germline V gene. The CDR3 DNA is TGCGCCAGCAGCCAAGATCCTACAGAAAACTATGGCTACACCTTC. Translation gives CASSQDPTENYGYTF.

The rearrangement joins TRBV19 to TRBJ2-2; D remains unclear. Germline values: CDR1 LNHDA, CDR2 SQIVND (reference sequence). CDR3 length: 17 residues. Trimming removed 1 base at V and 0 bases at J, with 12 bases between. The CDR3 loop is CASSIVTGIANTGELFF. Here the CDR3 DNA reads TGTGCCAGTAGTATAGTCACGGGTATCGCGAACACCGGGGAGCTGTTTTTT.

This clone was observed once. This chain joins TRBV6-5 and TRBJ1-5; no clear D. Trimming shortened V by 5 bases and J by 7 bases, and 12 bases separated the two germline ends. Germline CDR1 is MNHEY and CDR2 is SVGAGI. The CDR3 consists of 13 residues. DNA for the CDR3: TGTGCCAGCAGTGCGGTGGTTGACCAGCCCCAGCATTTT. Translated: CASSAVVDQPQHF.

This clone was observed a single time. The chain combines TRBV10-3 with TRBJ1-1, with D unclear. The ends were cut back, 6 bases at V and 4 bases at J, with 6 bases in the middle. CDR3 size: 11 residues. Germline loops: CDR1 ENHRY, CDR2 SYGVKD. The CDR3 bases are TGTGCCATCAGGGGAGGCACTGAAGCTTTCTTT. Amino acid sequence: CAIRGGTEAFF.

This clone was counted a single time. This CDR3 is CASSPFGYEQYF. In DNA, the CDR3 is TGTGCCAGCAGTCCGTTCGGCTACGAGCAGTACTTC. This chain links TRBV5-8 with TRBJ2-7, with D unresolved. V lost 5 bases, J lost 3 bases, and 9 bases lay in between. Germline assignment: CDR1 SGHTS and CDR2 YDEGEE. CDR3 length equals 12 residues.

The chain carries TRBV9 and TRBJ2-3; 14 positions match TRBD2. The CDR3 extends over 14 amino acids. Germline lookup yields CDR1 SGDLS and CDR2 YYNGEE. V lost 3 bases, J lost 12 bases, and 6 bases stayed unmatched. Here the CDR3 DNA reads TGTGCCAGCAGCGGGGGACTAGCGGGAGTTATTCAGTATTTT. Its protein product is CASSGGLAGVIQYF.

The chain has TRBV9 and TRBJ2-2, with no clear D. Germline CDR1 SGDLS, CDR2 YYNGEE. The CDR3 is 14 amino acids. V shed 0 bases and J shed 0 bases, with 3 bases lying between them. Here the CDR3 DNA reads TGTGCCAGCAGCGTAGCCGCGAACACCGGGGAGCTGTTTTTT. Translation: CASSVAANTGELFF.

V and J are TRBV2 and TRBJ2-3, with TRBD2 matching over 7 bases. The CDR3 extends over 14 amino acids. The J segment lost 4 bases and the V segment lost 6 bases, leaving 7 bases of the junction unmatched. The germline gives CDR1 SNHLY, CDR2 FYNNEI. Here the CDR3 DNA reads TGTGCCAGCAGGGGCCTAGCGGCTTCAGATACGCAGTATTTT. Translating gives CASRGLAASDTQYF.

The CDR3 nucleotides are TGTGCCTGGAGTGTGGACCTAGCCAATGAGCAGTTCTTC. It encodes CAWSVDLANEQFF. The genes are TRBV30 and TRBJ2-1, with D possibly being TRBD2 (5 bases). The CDR3 extends over 13 amino acids. Germline loops: CDR1 GTSNPN, CDR2 SVGIG (reference sequence). V gave up 0 bases and J gave up 6 bases, with 9 bases separating them.

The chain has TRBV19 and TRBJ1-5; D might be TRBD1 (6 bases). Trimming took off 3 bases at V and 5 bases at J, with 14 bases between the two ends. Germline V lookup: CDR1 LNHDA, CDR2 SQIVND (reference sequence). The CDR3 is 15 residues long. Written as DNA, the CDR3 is TGTGCCAGTAGTATTGGCGACAGGCTGGATCAGCCCCAGCATTTT. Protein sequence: CASSIGDRLDQPQHF.

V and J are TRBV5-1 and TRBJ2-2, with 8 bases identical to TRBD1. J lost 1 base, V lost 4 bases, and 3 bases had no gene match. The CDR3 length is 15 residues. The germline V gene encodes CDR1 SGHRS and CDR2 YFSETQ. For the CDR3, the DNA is TGCGCCAGCAGCCCCGGGACAGGGAACACCGGGGAGCTGTTTTTT. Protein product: CASSPGTGNTGELFF. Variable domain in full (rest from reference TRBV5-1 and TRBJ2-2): KAGVTQTPRYLIKTRGQQVTLSCSPISGHRSVSWYQQTPGQGLQFLFEYFSETQRNKGNFPGRFSGRQFSNSRSEMNVSTLELGDSALYLCASSPGTGNTGELFFGEGSRLTVL.

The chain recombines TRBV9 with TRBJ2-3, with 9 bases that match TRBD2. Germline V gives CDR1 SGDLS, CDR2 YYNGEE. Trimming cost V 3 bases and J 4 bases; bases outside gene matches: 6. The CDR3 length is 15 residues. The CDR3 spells CASSGSGGGADTQYF. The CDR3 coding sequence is TGTGCCAGCAGCGGTAGCGGGGGTGGTGCAGATACGCAGTATTTT.

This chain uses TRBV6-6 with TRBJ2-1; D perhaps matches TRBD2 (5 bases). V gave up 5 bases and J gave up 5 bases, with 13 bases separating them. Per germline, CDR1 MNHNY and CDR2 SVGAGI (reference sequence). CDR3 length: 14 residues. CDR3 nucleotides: TGTGCCAGCAGTAAGGACTCGACCAACAATGAGCAGTTCTTC. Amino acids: CASSKDSTNNEQFF.

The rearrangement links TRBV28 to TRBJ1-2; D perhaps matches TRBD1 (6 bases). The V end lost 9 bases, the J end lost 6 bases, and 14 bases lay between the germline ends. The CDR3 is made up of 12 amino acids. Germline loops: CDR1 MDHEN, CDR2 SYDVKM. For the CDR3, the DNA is TGTGCCAGTCAGCAGGGGCCTCATGGCTACACCTTC. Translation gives CASQQGPHGYTF.

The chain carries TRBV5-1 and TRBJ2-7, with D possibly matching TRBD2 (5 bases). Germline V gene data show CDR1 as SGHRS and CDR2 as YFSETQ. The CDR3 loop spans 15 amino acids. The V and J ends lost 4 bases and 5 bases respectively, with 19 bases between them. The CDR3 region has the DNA TGCGCCAGCAGCCCGCTGGAGGCTAGGGCGGACGAGCAGTACTTC. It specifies CASSPLEARADEQYF.

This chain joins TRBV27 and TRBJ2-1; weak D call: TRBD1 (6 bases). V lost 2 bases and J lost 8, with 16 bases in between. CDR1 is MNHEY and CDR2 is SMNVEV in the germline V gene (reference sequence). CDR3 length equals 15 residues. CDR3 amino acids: CASSLGGTSGHEQFF. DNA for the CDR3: TGTGCCAGCAGTTTAGGTGGGACATCTGGCCATGAGCAGTTCTTC.

DNA for the CDR3: TGTGCCAGCAGCTTAGTTGGGACTAGCGGATACGAGCAGTACTTC. This sequence encodes CASSLVGTSGYEQYF. The J gene is TRBJ2-7, the V gene TRBV7-8; 11 bases are a match to TRBD2. The ends lost 1 base at V and 4 bases at J; junction bases unmatched: 3. Germline V gives CDR1 SGHVS, CDR2 FQNEAQ. The CDR3 sequence is 15 residues long.

This CDR3 reads CASSPTQGSRSNQPQHF. CDR3 nucleotides: TGTGCCAGCTCACCAACCCAGGGATCTCGGAGCAATCAGCCCCAGCATTTT. V is TRBV18 and J is TRBJ1-5; D is possibly TRBD1 (5 bases). Trimming took off 2 bases at V and 1 base at J, with 15 bases between the two ends. CDR1 and CDR2 from the germline V gene are KGHSH and LQKENI. CDR3 size: 17 residues. Full variable domain (outside the CDR3, taken from reference TRBV18 and TRBJ1-5): NAGVMQNPRHLVRRRGQEARLRCSPMKGHSHVYWYRQLPEEGLKFMVYLQKENIIDESGMPKERFSAEFPKEGPSILRIQQVVRGDSAAYFCASSPTQGSRSNQPQHFGDGTRLSIL.

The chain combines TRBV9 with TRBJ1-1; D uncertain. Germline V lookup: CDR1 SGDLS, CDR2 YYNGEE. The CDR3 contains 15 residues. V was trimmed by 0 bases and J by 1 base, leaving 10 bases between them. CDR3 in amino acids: CASSVVASRNTEAFF. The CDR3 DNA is TGTGCCAGCAGCGTAGTTGCGAGTCGGAACACTGAAGCTTTCTTT.

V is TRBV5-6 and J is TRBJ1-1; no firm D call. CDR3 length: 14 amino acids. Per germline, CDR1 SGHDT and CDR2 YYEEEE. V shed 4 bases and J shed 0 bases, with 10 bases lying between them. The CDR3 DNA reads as TGTGCCAGCAGCCCCCTACGGGTGAACACTGAAGCTTTCTTT. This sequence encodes CASSPLRVNTEAFF.

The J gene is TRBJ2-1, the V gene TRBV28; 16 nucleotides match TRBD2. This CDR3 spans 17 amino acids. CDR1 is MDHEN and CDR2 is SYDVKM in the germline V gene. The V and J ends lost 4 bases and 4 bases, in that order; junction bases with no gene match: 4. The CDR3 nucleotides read TGTGCCAGCAGTTCGGGACTAGCGGGAGGGGTTTACAATGAGCAGTTCTTC. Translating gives CASSSGLAGGVYNEQFF.

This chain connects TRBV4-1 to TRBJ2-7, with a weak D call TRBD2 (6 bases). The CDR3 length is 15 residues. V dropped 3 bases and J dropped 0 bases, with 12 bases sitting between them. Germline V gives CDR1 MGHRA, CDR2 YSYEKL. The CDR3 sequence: CASSHRDLSSYEQYF. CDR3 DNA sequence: TGCGCCAGCAGCCATCGGGACTTGAGCTCCTACGAGCAGTACTTC.

The CDR3 loop is CASSSGRHTEAFF. Here the CDR3 DNA reads TGTGCCAGCAGCTCAGGGAGGCACACTGAAGCTTTCTTT. The V and J genes are TRBV7-2 and TRBJ1-1, with D perhaps TRBD1 (5 bases). The CDR3 sequence is 13 residues long. Germline V CDR1 and CDR2: SGHTA, FQGNSA. V lost 4 bases and J 3 bases, leaving 9 bases between the germline ends.

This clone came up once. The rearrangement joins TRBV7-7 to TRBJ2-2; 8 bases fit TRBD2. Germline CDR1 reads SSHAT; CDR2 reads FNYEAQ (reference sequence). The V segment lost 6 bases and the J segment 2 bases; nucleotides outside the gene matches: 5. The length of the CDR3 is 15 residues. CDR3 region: CASSVGGGNTGELFF. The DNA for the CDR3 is TGTGCCAGCAGTGTCGGGGGGGGTAACACCGGGGAGCTGTTTTTT.